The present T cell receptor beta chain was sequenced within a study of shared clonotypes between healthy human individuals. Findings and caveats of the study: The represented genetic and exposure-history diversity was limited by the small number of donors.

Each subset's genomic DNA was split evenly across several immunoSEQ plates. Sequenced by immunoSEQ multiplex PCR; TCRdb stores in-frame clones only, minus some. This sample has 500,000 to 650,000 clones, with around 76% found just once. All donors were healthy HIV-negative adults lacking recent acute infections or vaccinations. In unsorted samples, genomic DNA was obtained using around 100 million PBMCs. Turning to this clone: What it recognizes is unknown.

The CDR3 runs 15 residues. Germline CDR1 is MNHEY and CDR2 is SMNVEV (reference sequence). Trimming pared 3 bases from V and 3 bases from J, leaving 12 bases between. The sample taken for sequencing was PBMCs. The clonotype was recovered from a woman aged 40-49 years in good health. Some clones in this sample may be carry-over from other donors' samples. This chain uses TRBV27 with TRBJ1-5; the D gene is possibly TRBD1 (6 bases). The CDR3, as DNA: TGTGCCAGCAGTTTTGTGGGGGCGCCCAATCAGCCCCAGCATTTT. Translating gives CASSFVGAPNQPQHF.